This entry describes one TCR beta chain. Its antigen is not identified. Trimming took 7 bases from V and 0 from J, leaving 10 bases between them. The CDR3 is 15 amino acids. CDR1 MNHNS and CDR2 SASEGT come from the germline V gene. The data were produced by immunoSEQ multiplex PCR, yet TCRdb's version contains in-frame clones alone and is incomplete. The table lists 2 million or so clones, 85% to 95% of them singletons. This sample is drawn from a study of shared clonotypes between healthy human individuals. Points from the study as a whole: Generation probability values for non-shared clonotypes were lower than those for clonotypes shared by all four donors.

This receptor was obtained from a young man in good health. Sequencing was performed on naive CD4+ T cells sorted from blood. Subset meaning: CD45RA+ positively selected. This sequence joins TRBV6-1 and TRBJ2-6; D is ambiguous. The CDR3 DNA reads as TGTGCCAGCAACCCGACCCACTCTGGGGCCAACGTCCTGACTTTC. It translates to CASNPTHSGANVLTF.